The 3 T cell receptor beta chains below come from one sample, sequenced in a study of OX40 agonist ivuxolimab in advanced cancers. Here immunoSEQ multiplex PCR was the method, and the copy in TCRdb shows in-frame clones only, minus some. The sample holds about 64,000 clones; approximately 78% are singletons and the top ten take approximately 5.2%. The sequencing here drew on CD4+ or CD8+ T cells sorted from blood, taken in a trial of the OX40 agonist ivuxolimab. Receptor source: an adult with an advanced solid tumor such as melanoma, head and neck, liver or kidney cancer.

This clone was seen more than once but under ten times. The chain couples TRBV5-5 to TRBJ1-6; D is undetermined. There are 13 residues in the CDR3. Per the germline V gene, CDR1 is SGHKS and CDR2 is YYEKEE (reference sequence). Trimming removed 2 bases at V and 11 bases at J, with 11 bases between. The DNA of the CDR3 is TGTGCCAGCAGCTTAGGACGGTGGCCACCCCTCCACTTT. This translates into CASSLGRWPPLHF.

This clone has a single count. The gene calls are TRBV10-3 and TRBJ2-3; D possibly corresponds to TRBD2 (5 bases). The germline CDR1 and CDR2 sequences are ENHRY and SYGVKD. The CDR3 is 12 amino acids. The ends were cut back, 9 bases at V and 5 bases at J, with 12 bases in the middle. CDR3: CAISQAGDTQYF. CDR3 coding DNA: TGTGCCATATCTCAGGCGGGAGATACGCAGTATTTT.

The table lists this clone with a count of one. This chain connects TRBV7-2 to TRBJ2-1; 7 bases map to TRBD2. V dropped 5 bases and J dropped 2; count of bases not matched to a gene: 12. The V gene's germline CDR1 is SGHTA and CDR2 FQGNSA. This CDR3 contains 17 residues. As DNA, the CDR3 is TGTGCCAGCAGCCGCCGACGGAGCGGGACTGCCTACAATGAGCAGTTCTTC. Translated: CASSRRRSGTAYNEQFF. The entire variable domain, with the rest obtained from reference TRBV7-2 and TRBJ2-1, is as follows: GAGVSQSPSNKVTEKGKDVELRCDPISGHTALYWYRQSLGQGLEFLIYFQGNSAPDKSGLPSDRFSAERTGGSVSTLTIQRTQQEDSAVYLCASSRRRSGTAYNEQFFGPGTRLTVL.